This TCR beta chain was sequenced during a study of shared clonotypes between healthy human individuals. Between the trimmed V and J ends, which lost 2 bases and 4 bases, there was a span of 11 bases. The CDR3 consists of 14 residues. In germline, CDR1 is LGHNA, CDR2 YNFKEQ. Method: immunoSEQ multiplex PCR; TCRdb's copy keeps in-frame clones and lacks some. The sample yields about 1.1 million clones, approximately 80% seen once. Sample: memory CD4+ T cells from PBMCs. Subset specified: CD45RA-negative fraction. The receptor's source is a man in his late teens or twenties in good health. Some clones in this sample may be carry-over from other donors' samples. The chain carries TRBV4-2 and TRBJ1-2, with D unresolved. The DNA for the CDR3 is TGTGCCAGCAGCCAACCACCGGACGGCTATGGCTACACCTTC. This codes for CASSQPPDGYGYTF.